The rows below give T cell receptor beta chains drawn from one sample of a study of T cell repertoires in cytomegalovirus infection. TCRdb passed the reads through MiXCR, listing each CDR3 protein once. The table has about a million distinct CDR3 sequences, roughly 30% seen once. These TCRs are of unknown antigen specificity. The sequenced sample was cultured CD8+ T cells from PBMCs, obtained from culture after CMV antigen stimulation. Source of these receptors: a human donor in good health (CMV status not recorded). Some clones in this sample may be carry-over from other donors' samples. CDR3s include the opening cysteine and the closing phenylalanine or tryptophan. The D gene is left open where the match is weak. Clone size is shown for a subset of rows, as once, few, many or a class of expanded clone.

d_call j_call v_call clone_size cdr3_nt cdr3_aa
TRBD2 TRBJ2-5 TRBV5-1 - TGCGCCAGCAGCCAGAGGGTTTGGACTAGCGGCCAAGAGACCCAGTACTTC CASSQRVWTSGQETQYF
- TRBJ2-3 TRBV12-3/TRBV12-4 - TGTGCCAGCAGTCCCCTCTGGGAGGATACGCAGTATTTT CASSPLWEDTQYF
TRBD2 TRBJ2-3 TRBV6-1 many TGTGCCAGCAGTCAGACTAGCGGGGACACAGATACGCAGTATTTT CASSQTSGDTDTQYF
- TRBJ2-1 TRBV7-6 few TGTGCCAGCAGCCTCCTGGACAGTACCGCCGGGAATGAGCAGTTCTTC CASSLLDSTAGNEQFF
TRBD2 TRBJ2-2 TRBV24-1 - TGTGCCACCGCGGGAGGCGCGAACACCGGGGAGCTGTTTTTT CATAGGANTGELFF
- TRBJ2-1 TRBV6-2/TRBV6-3 few TGTGCCACGACGGGGGCCCGGTGGAACAATGAGCAGTTCTTC CATTGARWNNEQFF
- TRBJ2-6 TRBV20-1 - TGCAGTGCCCTACCGCAAGAGGCCAACGTCCTGACTTTC CSALPQEANVLTF
- TRBJ2-2 TRBV28 many TGTGCCCACAGGGCCTACGCCGGGGAGCTGTTTTTT CAHRAYAGELFF
TRBD1 TRBJ1-1 TRBV7-9 few TGTGCCAGCAGCTTTATGGGACAGGGGACGAACACTGAAGCTTTCTTT CASSFMGQGTNTEAFF
TRBD2 TRBJ2-1 TRBV2 few TGTGCCAGCAGTGTTAGCGGGGGGGGAAATGAGCAGTTCTTC CASSVSGGGNEQFF
TRBD1 TRBJ2-1 TRBV29-1 few TGCAGCGTTGATTTAACAGGGGGTAATTATGAGCAGTTCTTC CSVDLTGGNYEQFF
- TRBJ1-2 TRBV3-1 once TGTGCCAGCAGCCAAGATTGGACAATGTACTATGGCTACACCTTC CASSQDWTMYYGYTF
TRBD1 TRBJ2-4 TRBV7-2 many TGTGCCAGCAGCGGCCGGGACAGGGGGCTATACATTCAGTACTTC CASSGRDRGLYIQYF
TRBD1 TRBJ1-2 TRBV29-1 - TGCAGCGTTGAAGCGGGACAGGGGATGGATGGCTACACCTTC CSVEAGQGMDGYTF
- TRBJ2-1 TRBV2 once TGTGCCAGCAGTAGGAGGGGGCGAGTCTATGAGCAGTTCTTC CASSRRGRVYEQFF
TRBD1 TRBJ2-2 TRBV6-5 - TGTGCCAGCACCTTAGCCGGGACAGATATTACCGGGGAGCTGTTTTTT CASTLAGTDITGELFF
- TRBJ1-5 TRBV7-6 few TGTGCCAGCAGCTTATCTGGACAGAACGATCAGCCCCAGCATTTT CASSLSGQNDQPQHF
- TRBJ1-2 TRBV20-1 - TGCAGTGCTAGGCCCGGGACCCCCGGTATTGGCTACACCTTC CSARPGTPGIGYTF
TRBD1 TRBJ1-1 TRBV14 few TGTGCCAGCAGCCATGCCGGACAGGGGTTGAACACTGAAGCTTTCTTT CASSHAGQGLNTEAFF
- TRBJ1-2 TRBV19 - TGTGCCAGTAGTCTCAAACGATACAGGGAACAACCCTATGGCTACACCTTC CASSLKRYREQPYGYTF
- TRBJ1-1 TRBV6-6 few TGTGCAGCGGGGGCACTAGGACGGGGGACTGAAGCTTTCTTT CAAGALGRGTEAFF
TRBD1 TRBJ1-6 TRBV4-1 - TGCGCCAGCAGCCAACCGACAGGGGGACATTCACCCCTCCACTTT CASSQPTGGHSPLHF
TRBD1 TRBJ1-3 TRBV7-8 few TGTGCCAGCAGCCCCCGGAGGGGGCTAGGAAACACCATATATTTT CASSPRRGLGNTIYF
- TRBJ1-1 TRBV19 few TGTGCCAGTAGTATAATTGCCGGGGGGACTTGGCAATTCTTGAACACTGAAGCTTTCTTT CASSIIAGGTWQFLNTEAFF
- TRBJ2-1 TRBV7-2 - TGTGCCAGCAGCTTAACTTGGACTACATACAATGAGCAGTTCTTC CASSLTWTTYNEQFF
- TRBJ2-2 TRBV10-3 - TGTGCCTCCGGTTGGGAGGGACAGAAAACTAACACCGGGGAGCGGTTTTTT CASGWEGQKTNTGERFF
TRBD1 TRBJ1-5 TRBV6-1 - TGTGCCAGCAGGACAGGGATTATCGAACCCCAGCATTTT CASRTGIIEPQHF
- TRBJ2-1 TRBV19 few TGTGCCAGTAGTTGGCAGGGTAAGGTTGAGCAGTTCTTC CASSWQGKVEQFF
- TRBJ2-2 TRBV12-3/TRBV12-4 once TGTGCCAGCAGTTCCGAACCAGGGATCTTCGCTGCCGGGGAGCTGTTTTTT CASSSEPGIFAAGELFF
- TRBJ1-5 TRBV6-2/TRBV6-3 few TGTGCCAGCAGTTACCTGTCGACAGCTACTAATCAGCCCCAGCATTTT CASSYLSTATNQPQHF
- TRBJ2-3 TRBV3-1 few TGTGCCAGCAGTCCTGCGACCTCCATGGACGATACGCAGTATTTT CASSPATSMDDTQYF
- TRBJ1-5 TRBV2 - TGTGCCAGCACCGCCGCTTCTCAGCCCCAGCATTTT CASTAASQPQHF
- TRBJ1-1 TRBV6-2/TRBV6-3 few TGTGCCAGCAGTCGCAGCAAGAACACTGAAGCTTTCTTT CASSRSKNTEAFF
- TRBJ2-3 TRBV7-9 few TGTGCCAGCAGCCGAGGGGGGGGAGTTGCAGATACGCAGTATTTT CASSRGGGVADTQYF
- TRBJ1-3 TRBV6-2/TRBV6-3 few TGTGCCAGCAGTTACTCCGACACCCCCTCTGGAAACACCATATATTTT CASSYSDTPSGNTIYF
TRBD1 TRBJ1-2 TRBV6-6 few TGTGCCAGCGGGGGACAGGGAGTAAGCTACACCTTC CASGGQGVSYTF
- TRBJ1-5 TRBV28 few TGTGCCAGCAGTTTACACAGGGTTCAAAATCAGCCCCAGCATTTT CASSLHRVQNQPQHF
- TRBJ1-3 TRBV27 - TGTGCCAGCAGTTTAAGTCAGAGCTCTGGAAACACCATATATTTT CASSLSQSSGNTIYF
- TRBJ2-1 TRBV4-1 - TGCGCCAGCAGCCAAGATTCGGTCAGGGAGTGGATCGAGTTCTTC CASSQDSVREWIEFF